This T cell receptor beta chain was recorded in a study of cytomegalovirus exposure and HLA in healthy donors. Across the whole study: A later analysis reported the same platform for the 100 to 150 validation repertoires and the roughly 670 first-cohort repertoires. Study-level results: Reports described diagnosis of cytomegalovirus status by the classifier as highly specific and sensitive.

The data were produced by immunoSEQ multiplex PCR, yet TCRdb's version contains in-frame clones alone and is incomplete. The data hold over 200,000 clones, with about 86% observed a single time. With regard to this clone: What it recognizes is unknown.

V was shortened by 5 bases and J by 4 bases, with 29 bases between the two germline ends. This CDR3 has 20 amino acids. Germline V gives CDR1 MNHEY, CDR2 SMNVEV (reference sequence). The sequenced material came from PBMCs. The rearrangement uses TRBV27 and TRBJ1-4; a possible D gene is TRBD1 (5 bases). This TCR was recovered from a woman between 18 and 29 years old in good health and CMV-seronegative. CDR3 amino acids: CASSLTGDQTNQLNNEKLFF. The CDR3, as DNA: TGTGCCAGCAGTCTCACAGGAGATCAGACCAACCAGTTAAATAATGAAAAACTGTTTTTT.